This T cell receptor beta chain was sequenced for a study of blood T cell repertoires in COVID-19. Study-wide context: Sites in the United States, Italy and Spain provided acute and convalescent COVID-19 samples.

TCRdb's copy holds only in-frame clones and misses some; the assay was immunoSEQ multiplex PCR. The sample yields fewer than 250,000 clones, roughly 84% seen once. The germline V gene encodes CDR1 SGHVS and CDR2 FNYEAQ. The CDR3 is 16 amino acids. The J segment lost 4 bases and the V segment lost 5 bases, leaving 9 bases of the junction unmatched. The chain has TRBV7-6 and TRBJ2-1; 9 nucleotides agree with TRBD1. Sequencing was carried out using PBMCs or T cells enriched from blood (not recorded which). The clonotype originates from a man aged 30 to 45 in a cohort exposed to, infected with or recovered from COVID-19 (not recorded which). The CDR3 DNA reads TGTGCCAGCAGCCAAACAGGGGGCGAGGGTTACAATGAGCAGTTCTTC. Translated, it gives CASSQTGGEGYNEQFF.